This TCR beta chain was profiled in a study of blood T cell repertoires in COVID-19. Study in general: T cells, B-cell-depleted T cells, or PBMCs supplied cDNA or gDNA.

The CDR3 runs to 17 residues. Trimming removed 3 bases from V and 0 bases from J; junction bases left unmatched: 6. CDR1 MNHNS and CDR2 SASEGT come from the germline V gene. Sequenced by immunoSEQ multiplex PCR; TCRdb stores in-frame clones only, minus some. The table lists about 80,000 clones, under 80% of them singletons. What was sequenced was peripheral blood. The source is a man between 60 and 75 years old with COVID-19, enrolled during active disease. The chain uses TRBV6-1 and TRBJ1-2; 11 bases align to TRBD1. CDR3 sequence (DNA): TGTGCCAGCAGTGAGAGGGACAGGGGGAGGGCTAACTATGGCTACACCTTC. Translation: CASSERDRGRANYGYTF.